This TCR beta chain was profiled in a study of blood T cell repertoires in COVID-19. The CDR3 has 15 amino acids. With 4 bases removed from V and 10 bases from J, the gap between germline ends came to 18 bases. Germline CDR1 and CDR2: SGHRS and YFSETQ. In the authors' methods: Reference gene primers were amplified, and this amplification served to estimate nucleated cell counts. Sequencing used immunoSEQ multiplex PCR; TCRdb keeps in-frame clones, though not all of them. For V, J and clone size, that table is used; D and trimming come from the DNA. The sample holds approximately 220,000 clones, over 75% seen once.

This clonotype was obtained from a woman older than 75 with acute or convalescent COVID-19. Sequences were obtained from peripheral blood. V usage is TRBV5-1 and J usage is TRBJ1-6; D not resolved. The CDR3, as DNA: TGCGCCAGCAGCCCCCTGGGTACTAAGGAGTCACCCCTCCACTTT. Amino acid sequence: CASSPLGTKESPLHF.